These 17 T cell receptor beta chains were all obtained from the same sample, sequenced in a study of T cell changes during pregnancy in multiple sclerosis. Assay: immunoSEQ multiplex PCR; the TCRdb copy retains only in-frame clones and omits some. The profile shows around 40,000 clones, 85% to 95% of them singletons. The source was CD4+ T cells from peripheral blood mononuclear cells, collected in the second trimester of pregnancy. The source of these receptors is a female donor with multiple sclerosis, enrolled in a pregnancy study.

The CDR3 DNA reads as TGTGCCTGGAGTGTTGGAGACCCCAATGAGCAGTTCTTC. Translating gives CAWSVGDPNEQFF. The chain joins TRBV30 to TRBJ2-1; D is uncertain. Germline CDR1 reads GTSNPN; CDR2 reads SVGIG (reference sequence). V lost 0 bases and J 6 bases, leaving 9 bases between the germline ends. CDR3 length equals 13 residues.

The gene calls are TRBV11-2 and TRBJ2-7; D is undetermined. Between the trimmed V and J ends, which lost 5 bases and 4 bases, there was a span of 30 bases. The CDR3 length is 19 residues. Germline CDR1 SGHAT, CDR2 FQNNGV. CDR3 bases: TGTGCCAGCAGCCCAATTAATAGGCGGCGCTCCCACCAACCGTACGAGCAGTACTTC. It yields the protein CASSPINRRRSHQPYEQYF. Supplemented by reference TRBV11-2 and TRBJ2-7, the full variable domain reads EAGVAQSPRYKIIEKRQSVAFWCNPISGHATLYWYQQILGQGPKLLIQFQNNGVVDDSQLPKDRFSAERLKGVDSTLKIQPAKLEDSAVYLCASSPINRRRSHQPYEQYFGPGTRLTVT.

The chain has TRBV2 and TRBJ1-1; D not certain. Trimming shortened V by 4 bases and J by 8 bases, and 11 bases separated the two germline ends. Germline CDR1 is SNHLY and CDR2 is FYNNEI. The CDR3 has 12 amino acids. In nucleotides, the CDR3 is TGTGCCAGCAGTGCCACCAAAGAGGAAGCTTTCTTT. Translating it yields CASSATKEEAFF.

The chain links TRBV14 to TRBJ2-1; 7 bases align to TRBD2. This CDR3 comprises 17 residues. Germline V gene sequence: CDR1 SGHDN, CDR2 FVKESK. V trimming: 0 bases; J trimming: 4 bases; junction bases outside the gene matches: 9. The CDR3 sequence is CASSQEVGASGYNEQFF. DNA for the CDR3: TGTGCCAGCAGCCAAGAAGTAGGGGCTAGCGGTTACAATGAGCAGTTCTTC.

The chain employs TRBV4-2 and TRBJ1-1, with D uncertain. V was shortened by 2 bases and J by 3 bases, with 19 bases between the two germline ends. The germline gives CDR1 LGHNA, CDR2 YNFKEQ. CDR3 length equals 17 residues. The CDR3 DNA sequence: TGTGCCAGCAGCCAACCCCACTTATCCGGTTATGACACTGAAGCTTTCTTT. Encoded protein: CASSQPHLSGYDTEAFF.

The chain recombines TRBV7-2 with TRBJ1-2; TRBD1 agrees at 8 bases. The V gene's germline CDR1 is SGHTA and CDR2 FQGNSA. The length of the CDR3 is 14 residues. After removal of 5 bases from V and 2 bases from J, the junction contained 4 bases not matched to a gene. CDR3 coding DNA: TGTGCCAGCAGCCCGTACAGGGGGAACTATGGCTACACCTTC. Translation: CASSPYRGNYGYTF.

The table lists this clone with a count of one. The J gene is TRBJ2-5, the V gene TRBV27, with 7 bases aligning to TRBD2. V was pared by 5 bases and J by 2 bases, with 5 bases of the junction left unmatched. CDR1 is MNHEY, CDR2 SMNVEV, per germline (reference sequence). The CDR3 loop spans 14 amino acids. In DNA form, the CDR3 reads TGTGCCAGCAGTCCGGGACTAAGACAAGAGACCCAGTACTTC. This codes for CASSPGLRQETQYF.

The chain is built from TRBV4-2 and TRBJ2-7; TRBD2 might be the D (5 bases). The CDR3 extends over 14 amino acids. Germline CDR1 is LGHNA and CDR2 is YNFKEQ. The V end lost 1 base, the J end lost 0 bases, and 7 bases lay between the germline ends. The CDR3 loop reads CASSQGGFSYEQYF. CDR3 nucleotides: TGTGCCAGCAGCCAAGGAGGGTTCTCCTACGAGCAGTACTTC.

The gene calls are TRBV6-1 and TRBJ1-1, with a possible D match to TRBD1 (6 bases). This CDR3 is 12 amino acids long. Per the germline V gene, CDR1 is MNHNS and CDR2 is SASEGT. The V end lost 1 base, the J end lost 7 bases, and 7 bases lay between the germline ends. Here the CDR3 reads CASSEEQGEAFF. The DNA for the CDR3 is TGTGCCAGCAGTGAAGAACAGGGTGAAGCTTTCTTT.

This clone has just a few counts. Within the sample, other DNA sequences also encode this same CDR3. The chain uses TRBV6-5 and TRBJ2-7; TRBD2 matches 8 bases. Germline V gene data show CDR1 as MNHEY and CDR2 as SVGAGI. After removal of 0 bases from V and 4 bases from J, the junction contained 5 bases not matched to a gene. CDR3 length: 15 amino acids. The CDR3 DNA is TGTGCCAGCAGTTACTCGGGGGGACTAGGATACGAGCAGTACTTC. This encodes CASSYSGGLGYEQYF.

This rearrangement joins TRBV7-3 to TRBJ2-3; 11 bases match TRBD1. V shed 4 bases and J 4 bases; nucleotides not matched to a gene: 4. From germline, CDR1 is SGHTA and CDR2 FQGTGA. This CDR3 is built from 15 residues. CDR3 loop: CASSSPGQGADTQYF. CDR3 DNA: TGTGCCAGCAGCTCACCGGGACAGGGGGCAGATACGCAGTATTTT.

The chain recombines TRBV2 with TRBJ2-2; TRBD1 might be the D (6 bases). The ends were cut back, 6 bases at V and 5 bases at J, with 10 bases in the middle. Germline V gene data show CDR1 as SNHLY and CDR2 as FYNNEI. This CDR3 is 13 amino acids long. CDR3 bases: TGTGCCAGCAGGAGAGGGGGAACCGGGGAGCTGTTTTTT. This translates into CASRRGGTGELFF.

This clone was observed once. The chain carries TRBV19 and TRBJ1-1; D remains unclear. V was trimmed by 3 bases and J by 6 bases, leaving 14 bases between them. CDR1 and CDR2 (germline): LNHDA, SQIVND (reference sequence). This CDR3 region has 14 residues. The CDR3 is CASSIPPDMSEAFF. The CDR3 DNA reads TGTGCCAGTAGTATTCCCCCAGACATGTCTGAAGCTTTCTTT.

V is TRBV14 and J is TRBJ1-1, with unresolved D. The CDR3 sequence is 13 residues long. CDR1 is SGHDN and CDR2 is FVKESK in the germline V gene. Deletions cut 0 bases from V and 11 bases from J, with 13 bases between. CDR3 bases: TGTGCCAGCAGCCAAGATATCGTCAGGAGGGCTTTCTTT. This encodes CASSQDIVRRAFF.

This sequence joins TRBV18 and TRBJ2-3, with 8 bases matching TRBD2. With 3 bases clipped from V and 2 bases from J, the junction kept 10 bases outside the gene matches. The germline V gene has CDR1 KGHSH and CDR2 LQKENI. The CDR3 loop spans 17 amino acids. The CDR3 region is CASSPGDRAGDTDTQYF. The CDR3 nucleotides read TGTGCCAGCTCACCCGGTGACCGAGCGGGAGACACAGATACGCAGTATTTT. The full variable domain, completed using reference TRBV18 and TRBJ2-3, is NAGVMQNPRHLVRRRGQEARLRCSPMKGHSHVYWYRQLPEEGLKFMVYLQKENIIDESGMPKERFSAEFPKEGPSILRIQQVVRGDSAAYFCASSPGDRAGDTDTQYFGPGTRLTVL.

The rearrangement uses TRBV19 and TRBJ2-2, with 9 nucleotides matching TRBD2. This CDR3 contains 18 residues. With 4 bases clipped from V and 9 bases from J, the junction kept 18 bases outside the gene matches. Germline values: CDR1 LNHDA, CDR2 SQIVND (reference sequence). For the CDR3, the DNA is TGTGCCAGTAGTAGTACGCCATCGGGGGGACTAGCTATCTGGGAGCTGTTTTTT. This gives the protein CASSSTPSGGLAIWELFF.

About this clone itself: The same CDR3 arises from other DNA sequences in this sample as well. The chain joins TRBV6-5 to TRBJ1-2, with 11 bases that match TRBD1. The CDR3 is 15 amino acids. CDR1 MNHEY and CDR2 SVGAGI come from the germline V gene. The V and J ends lost 2 bases and 4 bases, in that order; junction bases with no gene match: 3. CDR3 nucleotides: TGTGCCAGCAGTTACCGGGGACAGGGGGTCTATGGCTACACCTTC. Translation gives CASSYRGQGVYGYTF.